This T cell receptor beta chain stems from a study of beta chain features in type 1 diabetes. This clone was seen more than once but under ten times. Its antigen is not known. Study-wide results and limits: A potential influence of HLA type upon TCRB rearrangement remained unresolved herein. Cells carrying high TCR expression could end up over-represented when cDNA is sequenced. For type 1 diabetes patients, VDJ junctions showed fewer insertions and more deletions.

Isolated RNA was reverse transcribed in full, so expressed TCRB transcripts were sequenced. Profiling relied on immunoSEQ multiplex PCR, and the TCRdb table lists in-frame clones only, not all of them. This sample has about 410,000 clones, with more than 11% found just once. The V and J ends lost 8 bases and 5 bases, in that order; junction bases with no gene match: 4. This CDR3 contains 12 residues. Germline lookup yields CDR1 ENHRY and CDR2 SYGVKD. This receptor was obtained from a young man in good health. The source material was naive CD4+ T cells from blood. This chain uses TRBV10-3 with TRBJ2-5, with TRBD2 matching over 8 bases. The CDR3 here is CAIGTRDETQYF. As DNA, the CDR3 is TGTGCCATCGGGACTAGGGATGAGACCCAGTACTTC.